This TCR beta chain was identified in a study of blood T cell repertoires in COVID-19. Participant age was about 18 to 89 years, and participants resided in roughly 25 US areas. Cohort placement rested on clinical history that participants reported themselves. Methods used by the authors: Cell counts per sample came from amplifying reference gene primers. Produced via immunoSEQ multiplex PCR; TCRdb's table is partial and in-frame only. V, J and clone size are taken as reported in that table, and D and trimming were inferred from the DNA itself. There are 300,000 to 400,000 clones in the sample; 88% occur only once, and roughly 0.97% lies in the top ten. The germline V gene has CDR1 MNHNY and CDR2 SVGAGI (reference sequence). V trimming: 6 bases; J trimming: 9 bases; junction bases outside the gene matches: 13. The CDR3 is 15 amino acids.

The V gene is TRBV6-6, the J gene TRBJ2-2; 7 bases line up with TRBD1. The origin of this receptor is a woman between 25 and 40 years old with acute COVID-19. Sequencing was carried out using PBMCs or T cells enriched from blood (not recorded which). The CDR3 nucleotides are TGTGCCAGCAGACCTCCGGGACAGAGTCACCGGGAGCTGTTTTTT. It yields the protein CASRPPGQSHRELFF.